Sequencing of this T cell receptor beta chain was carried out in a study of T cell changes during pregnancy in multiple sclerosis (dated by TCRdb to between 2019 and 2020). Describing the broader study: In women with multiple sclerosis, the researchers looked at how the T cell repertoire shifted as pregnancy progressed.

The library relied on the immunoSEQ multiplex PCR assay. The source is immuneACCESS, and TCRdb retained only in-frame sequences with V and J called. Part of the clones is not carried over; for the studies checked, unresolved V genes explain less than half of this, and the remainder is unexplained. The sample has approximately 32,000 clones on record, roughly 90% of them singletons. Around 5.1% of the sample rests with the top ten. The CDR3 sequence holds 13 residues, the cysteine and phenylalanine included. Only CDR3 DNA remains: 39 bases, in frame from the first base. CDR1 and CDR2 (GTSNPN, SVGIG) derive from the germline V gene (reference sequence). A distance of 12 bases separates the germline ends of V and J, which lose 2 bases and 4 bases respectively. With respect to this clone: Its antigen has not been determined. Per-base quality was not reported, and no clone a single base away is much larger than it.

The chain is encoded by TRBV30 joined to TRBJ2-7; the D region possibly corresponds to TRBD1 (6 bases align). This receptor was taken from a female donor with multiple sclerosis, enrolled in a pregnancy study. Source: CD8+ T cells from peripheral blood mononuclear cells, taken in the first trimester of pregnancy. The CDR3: CAWSRTALYEQYF. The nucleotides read TGTGCCTGGAGTAGGACAGCCCTGTACGAGCAGTACTTC. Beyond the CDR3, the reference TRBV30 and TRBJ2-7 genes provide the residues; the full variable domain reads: SQTIHQWPATLVQPVGSPLSLECTVEGTSNPNLYWYRQAAGRGLQLLFYSVGIGQISSEVPQNLSASRPQDRQFILSSKKLLLSDSGFYLCAWSRTALYEQYFGPGTRLTVT.